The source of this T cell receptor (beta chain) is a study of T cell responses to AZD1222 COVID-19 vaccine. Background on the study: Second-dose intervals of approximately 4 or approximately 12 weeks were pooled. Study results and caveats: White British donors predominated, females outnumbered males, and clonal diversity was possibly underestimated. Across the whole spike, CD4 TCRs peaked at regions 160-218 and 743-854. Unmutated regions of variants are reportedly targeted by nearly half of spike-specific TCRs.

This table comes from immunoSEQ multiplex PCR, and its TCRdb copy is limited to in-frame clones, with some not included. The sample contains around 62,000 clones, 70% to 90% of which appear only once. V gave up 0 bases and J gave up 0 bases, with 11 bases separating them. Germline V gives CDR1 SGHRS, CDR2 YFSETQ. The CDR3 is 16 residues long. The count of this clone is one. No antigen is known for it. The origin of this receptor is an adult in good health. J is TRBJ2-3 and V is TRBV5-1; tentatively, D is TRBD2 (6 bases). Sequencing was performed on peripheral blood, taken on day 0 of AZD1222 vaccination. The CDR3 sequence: CASSLDGGPSTDTQYF. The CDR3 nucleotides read TGCGCCAGCAGCTTGGACGGGGGTCCCAGCACAGATACGCAGTATTTT.